Below, one T cell receptor (beta chain) is given with its context. The antigen remains undetermined. The record originates from a study of T cells expressing NK-cell markers. Study observations and caveats: The study found dominant NKG2C+ clonotypes at about 1.0-7.0% of CD8+ T cells in six donors.

TCRdb derives one entry per CDR3 protein from the 5' RACE reads, leaving out DNA. The ten most abundant clones cover roughly a third of a sample with 150,000 or so distinct CDR3 sequences. The CDR3 length is 18 residues. Germline CDR1 is MDHEN and CDR2 is SYDVKM. This receptor was taken from a woman aged 50 to 60 in good health. The sequenced sample was blood T cells: a sorted CD56 or NKG2C T cell subset, CD4+ or CD8+ T cells, or bulk PBMC T cells (not recorded which). This sequence joins TRBV28 and TRBJ2-7; TCRdb indicates TRBD1, and absent DNA this call remains unverified. CDR3 loop: CASSFGRGTGVPWDEQYF.